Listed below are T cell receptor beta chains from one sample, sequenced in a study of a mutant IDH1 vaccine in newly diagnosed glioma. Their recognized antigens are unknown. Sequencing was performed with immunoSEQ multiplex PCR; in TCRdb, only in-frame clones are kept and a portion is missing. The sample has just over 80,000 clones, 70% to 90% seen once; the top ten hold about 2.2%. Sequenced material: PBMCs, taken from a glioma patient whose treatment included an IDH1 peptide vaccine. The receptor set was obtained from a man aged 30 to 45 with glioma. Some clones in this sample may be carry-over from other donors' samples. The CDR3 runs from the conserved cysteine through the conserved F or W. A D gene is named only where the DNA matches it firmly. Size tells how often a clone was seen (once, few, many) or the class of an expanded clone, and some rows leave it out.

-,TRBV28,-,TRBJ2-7,CASSFTGRGDEQYF,TGTGCCAGCAGTTTTACCGGCAGGGGGGACGAGCAGTACTTC
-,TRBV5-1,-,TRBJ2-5,CASSLDVTQETQYF,TGCGCCAGCAGCTTGGATGTCACGCAAGAGACCCAGTACTTC
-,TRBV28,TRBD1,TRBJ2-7,CASSLGDRGYEQYF,TGTGCCAGCAGTTTAGGGGACAGGGGCTACGAGCAGTACTTC
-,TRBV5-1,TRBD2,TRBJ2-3,CASSLGLAGIDTQYF,TGCGCCAGCAGCCTCGGACTAGCGGGAATAGATACGCAGTATTTT
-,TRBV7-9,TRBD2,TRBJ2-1,CASSLQAGNEQFF,TGTGCCAGCAGCTTACAAGCGGGGAATGAGCAGTTCTTC
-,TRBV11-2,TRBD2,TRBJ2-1,CASSLLAGGYNEQFF,TGTGCCAGCAGCTTATTAGCGGGGGGATACAATGAGCAGTTCTTC
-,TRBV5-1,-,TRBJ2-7,CASSPSGLRSYEQYF,TGCGCCAGCAGCCCATCCGGGCTCCGCTCCTACGAGCAGTACTTC
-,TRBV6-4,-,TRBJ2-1,CASSGRIFDNEQFF,TGTGCCAGCAGTGGGAGGATATTCGACAATGAGCAGTTCTTC
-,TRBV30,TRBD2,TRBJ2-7,CAATGGSSSYEQYF,TGTGCAGCCACGGGGGGGTCGAGCTCCTACGAGCAGTACTTC
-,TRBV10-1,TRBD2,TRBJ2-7,CASSELGLAGGVDEQYF,TGCGCCAGCAGTGAGTTAGGACTAGCGGGAGGAGTGGACGAGCAGTACTTC
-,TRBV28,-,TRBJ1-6,CASSPRGSSPLHF,TGTGCCAGCAGCCCAAGGGGTTCATCACCCCTCCACTTT
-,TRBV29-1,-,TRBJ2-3,CSVGADTQYF,TGCAGCGTAGGGGCAGATACGCAGTATTTT
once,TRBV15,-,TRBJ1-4,CATSRVRGSTNEKLFF,TGTGCCACCAGCAGAGTGCGAGGGTCAACTAATGAAAAACTGTTTTTT
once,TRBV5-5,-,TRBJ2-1,CASSLATGNEQFF,TGTGCCAGCAGCTTGGCCACGGGAAATGAGCAGTTCTTC
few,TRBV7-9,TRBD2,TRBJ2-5,CASSSRGTSGQETQYF,TGTGCCAGCAGCTCCAGGGGGACTAGCGGACAAGAGACCCAGTACTTC
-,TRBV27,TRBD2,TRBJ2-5,CASSFLGTIGTQYF,TGTGCCAGCAGTTTCTTGGGGACTATCGGGACCCAGTACTTC
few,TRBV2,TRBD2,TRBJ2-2,CASMGLAGAKLFF,TGTGCCAGCATGGGACTAGCGGGGGCCAAGCTGTTTTTT
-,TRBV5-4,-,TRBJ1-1,CASSQVLGWTEAFF,TGCGCCAGCAGCCAAGTCCTGGGTTGGACTGAAGCTTTCTTT
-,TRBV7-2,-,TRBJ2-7,CASSYQRGMHEQYF,TGTGCCAGCAGCTATCAGAGGGGGATGCACGAGCAGTACTTC
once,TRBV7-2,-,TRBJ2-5,CASSGAGETQYF,TGTGCCAGCAGCGGGGCGGGGGAGACCCAGTACTTC
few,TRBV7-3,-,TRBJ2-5,CASSFGARQTQYF,TGTGCCAGCAGCTTTGGTGCCCGACAGACCCAGTACTTC
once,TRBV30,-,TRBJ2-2,CAWSMDSKGSGELFF,TGTGCCTGGAGCATGGACTCAAAGGGATCCGGGGAGCTGTTTTTT
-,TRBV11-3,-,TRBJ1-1,CASSLGLDTEAFF,TGTGCCAGCAGCTTAGGGTTGGATACTGAAGCTTTCTTT
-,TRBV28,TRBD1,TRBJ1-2,CASSLLEGAGYGYTF,TGTGCCAGCAGTTTATTAGAGGGGGCGGGCTATGGCTACACCTTC
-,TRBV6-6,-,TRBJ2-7,CASSYSEGISYEQYF,TGTGCCAGCAGTTACTCGGAGGGGATCTCCTACGAGCAGTACTTC
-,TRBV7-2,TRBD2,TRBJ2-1,CASSLGTSREQFF,TGTGCCAGCAGCTTAGGGACTAGCCGGGAGCAGTTCTTC
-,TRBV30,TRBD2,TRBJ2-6,CAWSDLAGANSGANVLTF,TGTGCCTGGTCGGATCTAGCGGGGGCCAACTCTGGGGCCAACGTCCTGACTTTC